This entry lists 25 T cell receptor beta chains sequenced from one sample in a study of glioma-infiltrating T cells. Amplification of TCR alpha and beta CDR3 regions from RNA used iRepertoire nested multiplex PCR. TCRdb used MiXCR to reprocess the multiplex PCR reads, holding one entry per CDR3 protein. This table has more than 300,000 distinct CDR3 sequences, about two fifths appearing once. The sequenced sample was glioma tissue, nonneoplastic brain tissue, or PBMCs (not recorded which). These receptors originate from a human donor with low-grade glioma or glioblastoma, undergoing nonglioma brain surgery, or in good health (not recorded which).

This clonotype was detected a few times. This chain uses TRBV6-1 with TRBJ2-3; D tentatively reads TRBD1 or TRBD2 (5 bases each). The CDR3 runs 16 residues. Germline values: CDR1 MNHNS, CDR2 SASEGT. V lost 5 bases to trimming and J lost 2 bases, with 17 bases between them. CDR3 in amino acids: CASSYGAAALTDTQYF. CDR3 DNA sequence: TGTGCCAGCAGTTACGGGGCGGCGGCGCTCACAGATACGCAGTATTTT.

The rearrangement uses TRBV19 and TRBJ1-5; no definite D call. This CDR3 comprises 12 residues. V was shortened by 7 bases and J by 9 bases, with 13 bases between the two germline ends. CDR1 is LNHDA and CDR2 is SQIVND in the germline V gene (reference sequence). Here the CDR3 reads CASNDRAPPQHF. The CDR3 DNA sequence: TGTGCCAGTAACGACCGGGCCCCGCCCCAGCATTTT.

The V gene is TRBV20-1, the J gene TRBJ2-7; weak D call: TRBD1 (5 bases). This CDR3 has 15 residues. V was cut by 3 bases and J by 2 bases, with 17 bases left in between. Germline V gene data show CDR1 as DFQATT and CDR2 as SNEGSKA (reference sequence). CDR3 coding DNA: TGCAGTGCTAGCCCCAGGCAGGGCCTAACCTACGAGCAGTACTTC. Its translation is CSASPRQGLTYEQYF.

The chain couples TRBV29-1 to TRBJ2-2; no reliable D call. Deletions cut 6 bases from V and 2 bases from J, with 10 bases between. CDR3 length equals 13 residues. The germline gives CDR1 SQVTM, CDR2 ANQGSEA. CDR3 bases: TGCAGCGTCCTTGACCATAACACCGGGGAGCTGTTTTTT. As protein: CSVLDHNTGELFF.

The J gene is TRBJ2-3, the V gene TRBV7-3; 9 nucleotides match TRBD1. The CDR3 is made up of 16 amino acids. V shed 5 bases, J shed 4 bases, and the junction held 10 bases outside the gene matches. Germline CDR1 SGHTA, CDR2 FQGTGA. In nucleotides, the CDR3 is TGTGCCAGCAGCCCAAAGGGACAGGGAAGGGCAGATACGCAGTATTTT. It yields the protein CASSPKGQGRADTQYF.

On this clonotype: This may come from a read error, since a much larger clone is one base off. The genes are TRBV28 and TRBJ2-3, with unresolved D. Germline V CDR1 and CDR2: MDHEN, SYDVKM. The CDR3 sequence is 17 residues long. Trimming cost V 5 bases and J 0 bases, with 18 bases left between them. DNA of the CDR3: TGTGCCAGCAGTCCGCCCTCCACTCGCTCCAGCACAGATACGCAGTATTTT. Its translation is CASSPPSTRSSTDTQYF.

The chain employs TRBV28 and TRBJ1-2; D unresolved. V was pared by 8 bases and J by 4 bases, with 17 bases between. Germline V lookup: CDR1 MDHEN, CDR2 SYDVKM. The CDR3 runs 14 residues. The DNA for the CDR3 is TGTGCCAGCGTTACCCGGGATCGTGTCTATGGCTACACCTTC. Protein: CASVTRDRVYGYTF.

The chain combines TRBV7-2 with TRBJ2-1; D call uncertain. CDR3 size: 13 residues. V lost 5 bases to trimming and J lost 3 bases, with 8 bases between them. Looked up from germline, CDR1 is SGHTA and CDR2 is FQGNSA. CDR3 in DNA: TGTGCCAGCAGCCCCGACAACTACAATGAGCAGTTCTTC. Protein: CASSPDNYNEQFF.

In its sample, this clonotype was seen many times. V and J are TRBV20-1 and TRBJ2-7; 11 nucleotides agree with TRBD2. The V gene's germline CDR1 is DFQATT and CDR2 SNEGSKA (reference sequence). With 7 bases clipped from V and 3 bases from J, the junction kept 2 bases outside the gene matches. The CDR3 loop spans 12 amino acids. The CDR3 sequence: CSVTSGDYEQYF. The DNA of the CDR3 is TGCAGTGTGACTAGCGGGGACTACGAGCAGTACTTC.

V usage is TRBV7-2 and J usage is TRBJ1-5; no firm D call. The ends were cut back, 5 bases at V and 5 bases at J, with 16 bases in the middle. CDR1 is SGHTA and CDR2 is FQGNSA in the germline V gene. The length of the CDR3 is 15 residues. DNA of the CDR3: TGTGCCAGCAGCCCCGGGATACAGAACGATCAGCCCCAGCATTTT. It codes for CASSPGIQNDQPQHF.

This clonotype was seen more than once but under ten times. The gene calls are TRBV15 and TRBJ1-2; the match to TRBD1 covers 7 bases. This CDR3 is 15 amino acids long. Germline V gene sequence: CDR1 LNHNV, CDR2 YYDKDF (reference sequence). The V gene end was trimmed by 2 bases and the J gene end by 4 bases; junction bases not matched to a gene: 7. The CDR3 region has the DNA TGTGCCACCAGCAGAACTACACAGGGGACCTATGGCTACACCTTC. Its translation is CATSRTTQGTYGYTF.

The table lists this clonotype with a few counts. This CDR3 reads CASSPRPGLQETQYF. In DNA form, the CDR3 reads TGTGCCAGCAGTCCCCGACCGGGACTACAAGAGACCCAGTACTTC. The J gene is TRBJ2-5, the V gene TRBV6-1; TRBD2 matches 7 bases. The CDR3 covers 15 residues. V lost 5 bases, J lost 2 bases, and 8 bases stayed unmatched. The germline gives CDR1 MNHNS, CDR2 SASEGT.

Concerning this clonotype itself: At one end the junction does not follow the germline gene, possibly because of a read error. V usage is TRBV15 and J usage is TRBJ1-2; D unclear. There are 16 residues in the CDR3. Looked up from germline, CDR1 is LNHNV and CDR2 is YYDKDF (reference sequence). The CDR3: CASSLDLAVLNYDYTF. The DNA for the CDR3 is TGTGCCAGCAGCTTAGACTTGGCAGTATTAAACTATGACTACACCTTC.

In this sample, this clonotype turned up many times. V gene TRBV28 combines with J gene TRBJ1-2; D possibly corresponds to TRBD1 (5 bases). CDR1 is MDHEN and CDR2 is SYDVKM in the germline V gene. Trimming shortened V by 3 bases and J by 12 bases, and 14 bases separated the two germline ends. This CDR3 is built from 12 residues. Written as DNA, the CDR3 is TGTGCCAGCAGTTTCCTGGCGGGGCTACACACCTTC. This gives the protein CASSFLAGLHTF.

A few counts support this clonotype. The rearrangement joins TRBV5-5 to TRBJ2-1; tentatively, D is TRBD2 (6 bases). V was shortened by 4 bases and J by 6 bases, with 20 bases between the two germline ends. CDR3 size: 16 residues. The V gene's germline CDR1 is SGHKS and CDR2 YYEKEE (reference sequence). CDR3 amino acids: CASSPSGRGWGNEQFF. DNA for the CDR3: TGTGCCAGCAGCCCATCCGGGAGAGGGTGGGGCAATGAGCAGTTCTTC.

The CDR3 nucleotides are TGTGCCAGCAGCGTTGCCAGGGGGGTCCACGAGCAGTACTTC. Its translation is CASSVARGVHEQYF. This chain joins TRBV7-3 and TRBJ2-7; tentative D call: TRBD1 (7 bases). CDR3 length: 14 residues. The germline gives CDR1 SGHTA, CDR2 FQGTGA. V was cut by 5 bases and J by 5 bases, with 16 bases left in between.

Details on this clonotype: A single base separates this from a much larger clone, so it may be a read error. CDR3: CSALASGPQETQFF. The CDR3 nucleotides are TGCAGTGCTCTCGCTAGCGGACCCCAAGAGACCCAGTTCTTC. The chain uses TRBV20-1 and TRBJ2-1, with 7 nucleotides matching TRBD2. V dropped 5 bases and J dropped 13; count of bases not matched to a gene: 17. The CDR3 length is 14 residues. Germline CDR1 DFQATT, CDR2 SNEGSKA (reference sequence).

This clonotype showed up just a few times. The CDR3 protein is CASGPGHPYEQYF. CDR3 nucleotides: TGTGCCAGCGGCCCGGGACACCCCTACGAGCAGTACTTC. The V and J genes are TRBV27 and TRBJ2-7; a possible D gene is TRBD1 (6 bases). This CDR3 has 13 amino acids. Deletions cut 8 bases from V and 2 bases from J, with 13 bases between. The germline V gene encodes CDR1 MNHEY and CDR2 SMNVEV (reference sequence).

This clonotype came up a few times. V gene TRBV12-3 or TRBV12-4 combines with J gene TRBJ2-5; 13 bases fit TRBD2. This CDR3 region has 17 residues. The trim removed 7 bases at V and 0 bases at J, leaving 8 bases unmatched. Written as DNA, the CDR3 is TGTGCCAGCACCCTAAGGGGACTAGCGGGACACCAAGAGACCCAGTACTTC. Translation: CASTLRGLAGHQETQYF.

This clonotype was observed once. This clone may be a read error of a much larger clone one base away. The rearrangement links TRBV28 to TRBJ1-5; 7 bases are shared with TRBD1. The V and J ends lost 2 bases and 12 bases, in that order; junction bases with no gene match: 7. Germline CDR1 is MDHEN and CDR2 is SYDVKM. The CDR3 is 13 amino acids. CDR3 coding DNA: TGTGCCAGCAGTTTAATAACAGGGGAGGTCCAGCATTTT. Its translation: CASSLITGEVQHF.

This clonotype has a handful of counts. The CDR3 loop reads CASSPESHQPQHF. The CDR3 DNA sequence: TGCGCCAGCAGCCCAGAATCCCATCAGCCCCAGCATTTT. This rearrangement joins TRBV4-1 to TRBJ1-5; D uncertain. The CDR3 has 13 residues. Trimming removed 4 bases from V and 5 bases from J, with 9 bases in between. In germline, CDR1 is MGHRA, CDR2 YSYEKL.

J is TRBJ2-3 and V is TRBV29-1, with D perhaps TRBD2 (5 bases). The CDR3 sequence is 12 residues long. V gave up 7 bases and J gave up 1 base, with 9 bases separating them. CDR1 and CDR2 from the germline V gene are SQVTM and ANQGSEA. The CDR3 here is CSAGERTDTQYF. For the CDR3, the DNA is TGCAGCGCCGGGGAGCGCACAGATACGCAGTATTTT.

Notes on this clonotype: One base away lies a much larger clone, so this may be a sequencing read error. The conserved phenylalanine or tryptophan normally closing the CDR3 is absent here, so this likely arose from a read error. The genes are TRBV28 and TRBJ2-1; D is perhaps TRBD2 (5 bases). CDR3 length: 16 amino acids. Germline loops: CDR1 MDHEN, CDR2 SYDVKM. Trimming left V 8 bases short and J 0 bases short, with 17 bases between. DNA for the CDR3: TGTGCCAGCCGGGAACCTAGTTATTACTCCTACAATGAGCAGTTCCTC. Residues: CASREPSYYSYNEQFL.

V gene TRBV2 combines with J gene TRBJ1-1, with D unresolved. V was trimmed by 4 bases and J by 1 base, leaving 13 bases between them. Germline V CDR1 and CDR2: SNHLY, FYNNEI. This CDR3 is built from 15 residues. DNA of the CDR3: TGTGCCAGCAGTGTCACGGAGCAAAGGAACACTGAAGCTTTCTTT. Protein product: CASSVTEQRNTEAFF.

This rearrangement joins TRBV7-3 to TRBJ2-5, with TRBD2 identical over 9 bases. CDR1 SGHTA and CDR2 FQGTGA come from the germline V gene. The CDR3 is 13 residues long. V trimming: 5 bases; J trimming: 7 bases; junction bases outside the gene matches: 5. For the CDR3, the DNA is TGTGCCAGCAGCAGCGGGAGGTCGGGGACCCAGTACTTC. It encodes CASSSGRSGTQYF.